What follows are 20 T cell receptor beta chains derived from one specimen sequenced in a study of Ad26.COV2.S vaccination and SARS-CoV-2 variants. Treatment meaning: roughly 18 received Ad26.COV2.S at low or high dose, single or two shots; 5 received placebo; per-sample allocation not given. Samples came from day 63 after the first vaccine or placebo injection. Sequencing was performed with immunoSEQ multiplex PCR; in TCRdb, only in-frame clones are kept and a portion is missing. The sample includes around 250,000 clones, 87% seen only once; the top ten take about 2.8%. Sequences were derived from peripheral blood, sampled in a trial of Ad26.COV2.S vaccine versus placebo. These receptors came from a person between 18 and 65 years old who received the Ad26.COV2.S COVID-19 vaccine or a placebo.

The chain uses TRBV7-8 and TRBJ1-1; TRBD1 aligns across 11 bases. The V and J ends lost 5 bases and 4 bases, in that order; junction bases with no gene match: 3. The CDR3 spans 14 residues. CDR1 and CDR2 (germline): SGHVS, FQNEAQ. Here the CDR3 reads CASSPGQGVTEAFF. CDR3 nucleotide sequence: TGTGCCAGCAGCCCGGGACAGGGGGTCACTGAAGCTTTCTTT.

This clone was seen a handful of times. This chain connects TRBV11-2 to TRBJ1-5, with D tentatively TRBD1 (5 bases). The CDR3 length is 16 residues. Germline V gene sequence: CDR1 SGHAT, CDR2 FQNNGV. V dropped 2 bases and J dropped 2 bases, with 13 bases sitting between them. CDR3 nucleotide sequence: TGTGCCAGCAGCTTAAACGGCGCGGGGGGCAATCAGCCCCAGCATTTT. Its translation: CASSLNGAGGNQPQHF.

The V call is TRBV12-5, the J call TRBJ1-2; D is unclear. The CDR3 runs to 13 residues. CDR1 is LGHNT, CDR2 FRNRAP, per germline. Trimming stripped 1 base from V and 4 bases from J, with 7 bases between. This CDR3 is CASGLDSPYGYTF. The CDR3 bases are TGTGCTAGTGGTTTGGACAGTCCCTATGGCTACACCTTC. Full variable domain (rest looked up from reference TRBV12-5 and TRBJ1-2): DARVTQTPRHKVTEMGQEVTMRCQPILGHNTVFWYRQTMMQGLELLAYFRNRAPLDDSGMPKDRFSAEMPDATLATLKIQPSEPRDSAVYFCASGLDSPYGYTFGSGTRLTVV.

The chain joins TRBV19 to TRBJ2-6; 7 bases are shared with TRBD1. The germline CDR1 and CDR2 sequences are LNHDA and SQIVND (reference sequence). Germline trimming cut 6 bases from V and 0 bases from J; bases unmatched to any gene: 8. The CDR3 spans 17 residues. The CDR3 nucleotides are TGTGCCAGTAGCCCCCGGACAGGTGTCTCTGGGGCCAACGTCCTGACTTTC. Encoded protein: CASSPRTGVSGANVLTF. The whole variable domain, filled in from reference TRBV19 and TRBJ2-6, reads DGGITQSPKYLFRKEGQNVTLSCEQNLNHDAMYWYRQDPGQGLRLIYYSQIVNDFQKGDIAEGYSVSREKKESFPLTVTSAQKNPTAFYLCASSPRTGVSGANVLTFGAGSRLTVL.

The chain has TRBV5-1 and TRBJ1-3; TRBD1 matches 10 bases. CDR1 is SGHRS and CDR2 is YFSETQ in the germline V gene. This CDR3 region has 15 residues. After removal of 0 bases from V and 4 bases from J, the junction contained 1 base not matched to a gene. CDR3 residues: CASSLGQGAGNTIYF. The CDR3 DNA sequence: TGCGCCAGCAGCTTGGGACAGGGGGCCGGAAACACCATATATTTT.

The V gene is TRBV4-1, the J gene TRBJ1-5; 9 bases agree with TRBD1. The CDR3 has 14 residues. Germline loops: CDR1 MGHRA, CDR2 YSYEKL. The V segment lost 4 bases and the J segment 5 bases; nucleotides outside the gene matches: 3. The CDR3 sequence is CASSRTGGDQPQHF. CDR3 bases: TGCGCCAGCAGCCGAACAGGGGGCGATCAGCCCCAGCATTTT.

Only a few counts were recorded for this clone. The chain combines TRBV10-3 with TRBJ2-1; 12 nucleotides agree with TRBD1. The junction had 6 bases not matched to a gene; V was cut back by 4 bases and J by 5 bases. Germline V lookup: CDR1 ENHRY, CDR2 SYGVKD. CDR3 length: 16 amino acids. The CDR3 reads CAISVGDRGRNNEQFF. For the CDR3, the DNA is TGTGCCATCAGTGTGGGGGACAGGGGGCGAAACAATGAGCAGTTCTTC.

The chain links TRBV24-1 to TRBJ2-2; the D is unclear. The CDR3 is made up of 11 amino acids. The germline V gene encodes CDR1 KGHDR and CDR2 SFDVKD. Trimming took off 3 bases at V and 7 bases at J, with 2 bases between the two ends. CDR3 coding DNA: TGTGCCACCAGTGATCTCGGGGAGCTGTTTTTT. This translates into CATSDLGELFF.

The genes are TRBV12-3 or TRBV12-4 and TRBJ2-1; tentatively, D is TRBD2 (6 bases). This CDR3 has 11 residues. Trimming took off 4 bases at V and 10 bases at J, with 8 bases between the two ends. The CDR3 sequence: CASSSGDEQFF. The CDR3 DNA follows: TGTGCCAGCAGTTCGGGGGACGAGCAGTTCTTC.

V is TRBV4-3 and J is TRBJ2-1; D is uncertain. CDR1 is LGHNA, CDR2 YSLEER, per germline. V lost 2 bases and J lost 4, with 9 bases in between. CDR3 length: 14 amino acids. The CDR3 region is CASSQSSEYNEQFF. In DNA, the CDR3 is TGCGCCAGCAGCCAATCGTCGGAGTACAATGAGCAGTTCTTC.

The chain carries TRBV5-8 and TRBJ2-7, with 12 positions matching TRBD1. The CDR3 contains 15 residues. The germline gives CDR1 SGHTS, CDR2 YDEGEE. Trimming removed 3 bases from V and 7 bases from J; junction bases left unmatched: 8. CDR3 sequence: CASSSPGQGAGEQYF. In DNA, the CDR3 is TGTGCCAGCAGCTCCCCGGGACAGGGGGCAGGTGAGCAGTACTTC.

V and J are TRBV24-1 and TRBJ2-5, with D perhaps matching TRBD1 (6 bases). V was cut by 3 bases and J by 3 bases, with 19 bases left in between. The germline gives CDR1 KGHDR, CDR2 SFDVKD. The CDR3 runs 17 residues. The CDR3, as DNA: TGTGCCACCAGTGATCAGAAGCCAGGGGCGAACAAAGAGACCCAGTACTTC. Its protein is CATSDQKPGANKETQYF.

This sequence joins TRBV2 and TRBJ2-4; the D is unclear. The ends were cut back, 7 bases at V and 1 base at J, with 8 bases in the middle. The germline V gene has CDR1 SNHLY and CDR2 FYNNEI. This CDR3 comprises 13 residues. Written as DNA, the CDR3 is TGTGCCAGCAAGCTGGGTGCCAAAAACATTCAGTACTTC. It encodes CASKLGAKNIQYF.

The gene calls are TRBV27 and TRBJ2-1, with 7 nucleotides matching TRBD2. The CDR3 totals 16 residues. The V and J ends lost 7 bases and 7 bases, in that order; junction bases with no gene match: 16. The germline CDR1 and CDR2 sequences are MNHEY and SMNVEV (reference sequence). This CDR3 is CASKGLSGKKENEQFF. For the CDR3, the DNA is TGTGCCAGCAAAGGCCTAAGCGGGAAAAAAGAGAATGAGCAGTTCTTC.

The V call is TRBV9, the J call TRBJ2-3; D may be TRBD2 (6 bases). This CDR3 contains 14 residues. With 3 bases removed from V and 6 bases from J, the gap between germline ends came to 14 bases. Germline lookup yields CDR1 SGDLS and CDR2 YYNGEE. DNA for the CDR3: TGTGCCAGCAGCGCCCGGACTGCGGGGGATACGCAGTATTTT. This gives the protein CASSARTAGDTQYF.

This clone has more than one count but fewer than ten. V gene TRBV29-1 combines with J gene TRBJ1-1, with D possibly TRBD1 on 6 matching bases. Germline CDR1 SQVTM, CDR2 ANQGSEA. The germline V and J ends were trimmed by 7 bases and 7 bases, with 19 bases remaining between them. This CDR3 is 13 amino acids long. CDR3 sequence (DNA): TGCAGCGCCGGGGGGCGGGGTGAGGATGAAGCTTTCTTT. Encoded protein: CSAGGRGEDEAFF.

This chain connects TRBV4-1 to TRBJ2-5; 13 bases line up with TRBD2. CDR3 size: 18 residues. V gave up 4 bases and J gave up 2 bases; unmatched junction bases: 10. Germline CDR1 is MGHRA and CDR2 is YSYEKL. The CDR3 loop is CASSRIDRTSGGQETQYF. The DNA for the CDR3 is TGCGCCAGCAGCCGGATAGATAGGACTAGCGGGGGTCAAGAGACCCAGTACTTC.

CDR3 residues: CASKLAIQETQYF. The CDR3 bases are TGTGCCAGCAAGCTAGCGATCCAAGAGACCCAGTACTTC. The rearrangement uses TRBV5-4 and TRBJ2-5; the D gene is possibly TRBD2 (6 bases). CDR3 length equals 13 residues. V was cut by 6 bases and J by 1 base, with 10 bases left in between. CDR1 and CDR2 (germline): SGHNT, YYREEE (reference sequence).

In this sample, this clone turned up a few times. The chain recombines TRBV7-9 with TRBJ1-2, with a weak D call TRBD1 (5 bases). Germline CDR1 is SEHNR and CDR2 is FQNEAQ (reference sequence). The ends were cut back, 5 bases at V and 8 bases at J, with 15 bases in the middle. This CDR3 contains 13 residues. This chain's CDR3 is CASSVEQVLGYTF. In DNA, the CDR3 is TGTGCCAGCAGCGTCGAACAGGTCTTGGGCTACACCTTC. Drawing the rest from reference TRBV7-9 and TRBJ1-2, the complete variable domain is DTGVSQNPRHKITKRGQNVTFRCDPISEHNRLYWYRQTLGQGPEFLTYFQNEAQLEKSRLLSDRFSAERPKGSFSTLEIQRTEQGDSAMYLCASSVEQVLGYTFGSGTRLTVV.

J is TRBJ1-3 and V is TRBV18; D is unclear. CDR1 is KGHSH and CDR2 is LQKENI in the germline V gene. V lost 6 bases to trimming and J lost 0 bases, with 12 bases between them. The length of the CDR3 is 15 residues. This CDR3 is CASSPNTISGNTIYF. In DNA, the CDR3 is TGTGCCAGCTCTCCCAACACGATCTCTGGAAACACCATATATTTT.